One T cell receptor (beta chain) is described in this entry. What it binds is unknown. Researchers ran the assay at a deep level. The data were produced by immunoSEQ multiplex PCR, yet TCRdb's version contains in-frame clones alone and is incomplete. This table has 2 million to 2.5 million clones, approximately 93% appearing once. The CDR3 covers 16 residues. Germline CDR1 reads MDHEN; CDR2 reads SYDVKM. V lost 4 bases and J lost 2, with 18 bases in between. The sample originates from a study of shared clonotypes between healthy human individuals. Findings and limits, study-wide: It was expected that sequencing depth would affect clonotype sharing among donors. Naive subsets usually exceeded memory subsets in estimated richness.

The source of this sequence is a man in his late teens or twenties in good health. Some clones in this sample may be carry-over from other donors' samples. The chain uses TRBV28 and TRBJ2-7; D may be TRBD2 (7 bases). Sequencing was done on a sample of naive CD4+ T cells from PBMCs. Specified subset: CD45RA+ positively selected. DNA for the CDR3: TGTGCCAGCAGTTACCCCCTTGGGGGGGCCACCTACGAGCAGTACTTC. It specifies CASSYPLGGATYEQYF.